This is a list of T cell receptor beta chains from one sample in a study of blood T cell repertoires in COVID-19. Produced via immunoSEQ multiplex PCR; TCRdb's table is partial and in-frame only. The sample includes roughly 340,000 clones, approximately 89% of them seen just once. Sequenced material: PBMCs or T cells enriched from blood (not recorded which). These TCRs come from a middle-aged man in a cohort exposed to, infected with or recovered from COVID-19 (not recorded which). CDR3s include the opening cysteine and the closing phenylalanine or tryptophan.

v_call cdr3_aa
TRBV19 CATSLGTGVDHGELFF
TRBV27 CASSLGRNTEAFF
TRBV2 CASSTINSQPQHF
TRBV15 CATSRGENQPQHF
TRBV30 CAWSVAGAKNIQYF
TRBV11-2 CASSPTRTSQETQYF
TRBV9 CASSVAGGPGETQYF
TRBV5-5 CASGEQGSYGYTF
TRBV3-1/TRBV3-2 CASSPAATWGYTF
TRBV5-1 CASSFVQGRPPLHF
TRBV7-6 CASSLARNSTDTQYF
TRBV2 CASRLQGSGGYTF